These 13 T cell receptor beta chains share one sample of origin, sequenced in a study of shared clonotypes between healthy human individuals. The data were produced by immunoSEQ multiplex PCR, yet TCRdb's version contains in-frame clones alone and is incomplete. The sample has millions of clones, 90% to 95% seen once. The sample taken for sequencing was naive CD4+ T cells from PBMCs. The subset: CD45RA+ positively selected. These receptors were taken from a man younger than 35 in good health. Some clones in this sample may be carry-over from other donors' samples.

The chain recombines TRBV9 with TRBJ2-7, with 10 bases matching TRBD2. CDR1 and CDR2 from the germline V gene are SGDLS and YYNGEE. J lost 5 bases, V lost 4 bases, and 9 bases had no gene match. This CDR3 has 15 residues. CDR3 sequence (DNA): TGTGCCAGCAGCAGGCTAGCGGGAGCAAGTGACGAGCAGTACTTC. Translated: CASSRLAGASDEQYF.

The chain links TRBV20-1 to TRBJ1-2; weak D call: TRBD1 (5 bases). Germline V CDR1 and CDR2: DFQATT, SNEGSKA (reference sequence). The CDR3 runs 11 residues. CDR3 coding DNA: TGCATCACCGGGACCTACTATGGCTACACCTTC. As protein: CITGTYYGYTF.

The J gene is TRBJ2-1, the V gene TRBV5-1; 11 nucleotides line up with TRBD2. CDR1 SGHRS and CDR2 YFSETQ come from the germline V gene. The V segment lost 2 bases and the J segment 0 bases; nucleotides outside the gene matches: 10. The CDR3 totals 19 residues. CDR3 in DNA: TGCGCCAGCAGCTTTACTAGCGGGAGAGGCCGTGGCTCCTACAATGAGCAGTTCTTC. Translation gives CASSFTSGRGRGSYNEQFF.

The chain links TRBV9 to TRBJ1-3, with TRBD1 as a possible D gene (6 bases). The CDR3 runs to 19 residues. Trimming shortened V by 4 bases and J by 2 bases, and 25 bases separated the two germline ends. Germline CDR1 is SGDLS and CDR2 is YYNGEE. The CDR3 sequence: CASSPKSRQVWGPGNTIYF. DNA for the CDR3: TGTGCCAGCAGCCCGAAGAGTCGACAGGTTTGGGGTCCTGGAAACACCATATATTTT. The entire variable domain, with the rest obtained from reference TRBV9 and TRBJ1-3, is as follows: DSGVTQTPKHLITATGQRVTLRCSPRSGDLSVYWYQQSLDQGLQFLIQYYNGEERAKGNILERFSAQQFPDLHSELNLSSLELGDSALYFCASSPKSRQVWGPGNTIYFGEGSWLTVV.

J is TRBJ1-4 and V is TRBV18, with D possibly matching TRBD1 (6 bases). The germline V gene has CDR1 KGHSH and CDR2 LQKENI. Trimming removed 6 bases from V and 7 bases from J, with 15 bases in between. The CDR3 loop spans 14 amino acids. The CDR3 DNA reads as TGTGCCAGCTCTCCAGGGGCCGGGGTTGAAAAACTGTTTTTT. Translated: CASSPGAGVEKLFF.

The chain links TRBV29-1 to TRBJ1-3; D gene ambiguous. Germline V CDR1 and CDR2: SQVTM, ANQGSEA. The CDR3 is 14 amino acids. V was shortened by 3 bases and J by 0 bases, with 9 bases between the two germline ends. Here the CDR3 reads CSVESVYSGNTIYF. The CDR3 region has the DNA TGCAGCGTTGAGTCGGTCTACTCTGGAAACACCATATATTTT.

The chain has TRBV29-1 and TRBJ1-2; D remains unclear. Trimming took off 5 bases at V and 1 base at J, with 11 bases between the two ends. This CDR3 contains 13 residues. Germline V lookup: CDR1 SQVTM, CDR2 ANQGSEA. CDR3 sequence (DNA): TGCAGCGTTACCGGGCTCGGTAACTATGGCTACACCTTC. Its protein is CSVTGLGNYGYTF.

The chain carries TRBV5-1 and TRBJ1-1; TRBD1 matches 11 bases. J lost 1 base, V lost 3 bases, and 5 bases had no gene match. The CDR3 covers 16 residues. Germline-derived CDR1 and CDR2 are SGHRS and YFSETQ. CDR3 nucleotide sequence: TGCGCCAGCAGCTCTGGACAGGGGGCTCGGAACACTGAAGCTTTCTTT. Its translation is CASSSGQGARNTEAFF.

The chain is built from TRBV19 and TRBJ1-3; the match to TRBD1 covers 8 bases. The CDR3 sequence is 16 residues long. V dropped 6 bases and J dropped 2; count of bases not matched to a gene: 9. The germline CDR1 and CDR2 sequences are LNHDA and SQIVND (reference sequence). The CDR3 sequence is CASRAAGGRTGNTIYF. The DNA for the CDR3 is TGTGCCAGTAGGGCAGCAGGGGGCCGGACTGGAAACACCATATATTTT. The entire variable domain, with the rest obtained from reference TRBV19 and TRBJ1-3, is as follows: DGGITQSPKYLFRKEGQNVTLSCEQNLNHDAMYWYRQDPGQGLRLIYYSQIVNDFQKGDIAEGYSVSREKKESFPLTVTSAQKNPTAFYLCASRAAGGRTGNTIYFGEGSWLTVV.

This clone has a single count. The chain has TRBV19 and TRBJ1-1; D not certain. V lost 1 base and J lost 3, with 9 bases in between. Germline V CDR1 and CDR2: LNHDA, SQIVND (reference sequence). The CDR3 runs 14 residues. The CDR3 sequence is CASSIVQTHTEAFF. CDR3 DNA: TGTGCCAGTAGTATAGTACAGACCCACACTGAAGCTTTCTTT.

The chain carries TRBV28 and TRBJ1-1, with TRBD1 identical over 8 bases. The CDR3 spans 12 residues. CDR1 and CDR2 (germline): MDHEN, SYDVKM. The V and J ends lost 5 bases and 10 bases, in that order; junction bases with no gene match: 6. CDR3 DNA: TGTGCCAGCAGTATTCGACAGGGGAGAGCTTTCTTT. This sequence encodes CASSIRQGRAFF.

CDR3 loop: CASSLNGPGANVLTF. The DNA of the CDR3 is TGTGCCAGCAGTTTGAACGGCCCTGGGGCCAACGTCCTGACTTTC. The J gene is TRBJ2-6, the V gene TRBV27; D gene unclear. The CDR3 is 15 amino acids. Looked up from germline, CDR1 is MNHEY and CDR2 is SMNVEV (reference sequence). The V end was cut by 3 bases, the J end by 2 bases, with 8 bases between.

V usage is TRBV11-2 and J usage is TRBJ2-7; 11 bases line up with TRBD1. The V gene end was trimmed by 7 bases and the J gene end by 7 bases; junction bases not matched to a gene: 6. The CDR3 spans 13 residues. CDR1 and CDR2 from the germline V gene are SGHAT and FQNNGV. CDR3 bases: TGTGCCAGCACCGGACAGGGGGCGGGTGAGCAGTACTTC. This gives the protein CASTGQGAGEQYF.